The clone carrying this T cell receptor (beta chain) was detected ten times or more. The source of the sample is a study of regulatory T cells in long-lasting Graves disease. Described time point: newly diagnosed GD, antithyroid drugs for less than 3 months. The TCR library was made from RNA extracted from PBMCs. After removal of 1 base from V and 0 bases from J, the junction contained 12 bases not matched to a gene. Germline-derived CDR1 and CDR2 are SGHTA and FQGTGA. The CDR3 spans 20 residues. CDR3 regions were amplified by Arm-PCR using iRepertoire HTBI primers to build TCR beta libraries. TCRdb re-analysed the multiplex PCR reads in MiXCR, keeping a single row per CDR3 protein. The profile shows about 470,000 distinct CDR3 sequences, around 14% of them singletons. In addition, the sample was reused for a study of T cells in Graves' hyperthyroidism and ophthalmopathy. This second study says: Diagnostic assessment was based on clinical symptoms, serum thyroxine and TRAb, thyroid ultrasound and orbital computed tomography. Primed by the HTBI set, a first-round RT-PCR was run on the TCR CDR3.

The sequence came from a woman aged 25 to 39 with Graves disease. The specimen was peripheral blood mononuclear cells (PBMCs), collected at new diagnosis, from a patient treated with antithyroid drugs. J is TRBJ2-3 and V is TRBV7-3; 11 bases agree with TRBD2. CDR3 in DNA: TGTGCCAGCAGCTTAAGGGGTCTAGCGGGAGGACCCCCTAGCACAGATACGCAGTATTTT. This gives the protein CASSLRGLAGGPPSTDTQYF.